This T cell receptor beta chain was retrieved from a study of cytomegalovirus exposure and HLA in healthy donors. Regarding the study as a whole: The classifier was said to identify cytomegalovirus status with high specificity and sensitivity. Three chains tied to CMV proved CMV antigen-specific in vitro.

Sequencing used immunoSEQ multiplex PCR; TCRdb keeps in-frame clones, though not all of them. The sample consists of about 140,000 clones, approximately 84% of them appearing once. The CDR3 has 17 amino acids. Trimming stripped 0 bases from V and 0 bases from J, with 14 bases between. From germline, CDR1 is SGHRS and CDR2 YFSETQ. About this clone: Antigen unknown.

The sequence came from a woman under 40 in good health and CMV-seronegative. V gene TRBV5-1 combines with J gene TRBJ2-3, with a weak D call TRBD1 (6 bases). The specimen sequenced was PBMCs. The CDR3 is CASSLEFLGHSTDTQYF. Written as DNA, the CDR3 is TGCGCCAGCAGCTTGGAGTTTTTGGGACATAGCACAGATACGCAGTATTTT.